The sequence of this T cell receptor beta chain was determined in a study of control samples from healthy donors and cancer patients. Per germline, CDR1 MDHEN and CDR2 SYDVKM. The CDR3 runs 21 residues. With V trimmed by 3 bases and J by 2 bases, 23 bases remained unmatched. Profiling relied on immunoSEQ multiplex PCR, and the TCRdb table lists in-frame clones only, not all of them. The sample includes under 300,000 clones, more than 65% seen only once; the top ten take 13%. The gene calls are TRBV28 and TRBJ1-2; TRBD1 matches at 8 bases. The receptor's source is a woman aged 55-69 years with lung cancer. The sample was PBMCs. The CDR3 DNA reads as TGTGCCAGCAGTTTTCCGGGGTACGGGGGCAGGGGGCTCCACTTAAACTATGGCTACACCTTC. This gives the protein CASSFPGYGGRGLHLNYGYTF.